This T cell receptor (beta chain) was sequenced for a study of CD8 T cells in ankylosing spondylitis. General study findings and limits: Ankylosing spondylitis blood appeared to be characterized by a TCR beta motif of roughly eight highly homologous variants.

V lost 2 bases and J lost 5, with 16 bases in between. Germline values: CDR1 MGHRA, CDR2 YSYEKL. The CDR3 is 16 amino acids. This clonotype was seen a few times. Its antigen remains unknown. Preparation of TCR beta libraries was done by quantitative 5'-RACE with molecular barcodes. TCRdb processed the 5' RACE reads anew with MiXCR; each CDR3 protein has one entry. The sample has about 340,000 distinct CDR3 sequences, under 15% seen once. The receptor was isolated from a male donor with ankylosing spondylitis or in good health (not recorded which). The rearrangement joins TRBV4-1 to TRBJ2-1; no reliable D call. The sequenced material came from blood, either unsorted or a sorted T cell fraction (not recorded which). Written as DNA, the CDR3 is TGCGCCAGCAGCCAACCTCCTACCGGAACCCACAATGAGCAGTTCTTC. Translating gives CASSQPPTGTHNEQFF.